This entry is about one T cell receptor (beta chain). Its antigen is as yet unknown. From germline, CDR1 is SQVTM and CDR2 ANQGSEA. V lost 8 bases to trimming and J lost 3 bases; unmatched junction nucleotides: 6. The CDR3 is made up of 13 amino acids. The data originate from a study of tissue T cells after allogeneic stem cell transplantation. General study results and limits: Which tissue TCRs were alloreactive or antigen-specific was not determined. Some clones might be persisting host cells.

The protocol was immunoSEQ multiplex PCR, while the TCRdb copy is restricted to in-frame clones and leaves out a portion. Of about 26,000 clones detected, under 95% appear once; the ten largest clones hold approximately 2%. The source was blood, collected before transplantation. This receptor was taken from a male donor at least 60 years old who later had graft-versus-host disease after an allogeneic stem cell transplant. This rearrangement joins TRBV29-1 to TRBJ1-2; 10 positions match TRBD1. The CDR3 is CSTLTGGDYGYTF. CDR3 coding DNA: TGCAGCACTTTGACAGGGGGCGACTATGGCTACACCTTC.